The rows below give T cell receptor beta chains drawn from one sample of a study of blood T cells in healthy people across ages. TCRdb processed the 5' RACE reads anew with MiXCR; each CDR3 protein has one entry. The table includes over 700,000 distinct CDR3 sequences, about 53% detected once. Specimen: blood. The source is a man aged 80 or over in good health. Both conserved end residues are part of each CDR3. A D gene is named only where the DNA matches it firmly.

TRBV11-2,-,TRBJ1-4,CASSFTGFDEKLFF
TRBV3-1,-,-,CASRRGGEQYF
TRBV20-1,TRBD1,TRBJ1-1,CSARKSDRKNTEAFF
TRBV20-1,TRBD1,TRBJ1-2,CSARVGQVIAGGYTF
TRBV12-3/TRBV12-4,-,TRBJ2-7,CASTRLGAEQYF
TRBV29-1,TRBD2,TRBJ2-7,CSVQRLAGHYEQYF
TRBV20-1,-,TRBJ2-7,CSARDETYEQYF
TRBV3-1,-,TRBJ2-3,CASSQERGRTDTQYF
TRBV5-1,TRBD2,TRBJ2-5,CASSPSGNIQETQYF
TRBV28,-,TRBJ1-1,CASSLMSRTQNTEAFF
TRBV5-1,TRBD1,TRBJ2-7,CASSLAGTGISYEQYF
TRBV7-3,-,TRBJ1-1,CASSSSGEGEAEAFF
TRBV20-1,TRBD2,TRBJ2-2,CSARDSGSVPGELFF
TRBV5-1,TRBD2,TRBJ2-1,CASSQGASGGAAEQFF
TRBV9,-,TRBJ1-6,CASSVGGKYNSPLHF
TRBV10-3,-,TRBJ2-7,CAIRQDGYEQYF
TRBV20-1,TRBD1,TRBJ2-7,CSARDQGAAYEQYF
TRBV12-3/TRBV12-4,-,TRBJ1-2,CASSLRPEYGYTF
TRBV5-1,-,TRBJ2-6,CASSLVGGASSGANVLTF
TRBV7-9,-,TRBJ2-7,CASSSLGYEQYF
TRBV27,-,TRBJ1-6,CASSPMEAGNSPLHF
TRBV4-3,TRBD2,TRBJ2-5,CASSPGGLETQYF
TRBV5-6,-,TRBJ2-3,CASSLGTFNRYAYF
TRBV5-6,-,TRBJ2-3,CASSLDGSTQYF
TRBV20-1,-,TRBJ2-3,CSPRGEYTDTQYF
TRBV10-3,TRBD1,TRBJ1-2,CAISMAGGVYGYTF
TRBV9,TRBD2,TRBJ2-3,CASSVFPGTSGYTDTQYF
TRBV7-3,-,TRBJ2-7,CASSPARGPPYEQYF
TRBV18,TRBD2,TRBJ2-1,CASSPITSSGEQFF
TRBV20-1,-,-,CSARPQTGTYEQYF
TRBV7-3,-,TRBJ2-6,CASSREPPGIGANVLTF
TRBV2,TRBD1,TRBJ1-4,CASMRDRGWNEKLFF
TRBV27,-,-,CASSPRQVSSYEQYF
TRBV18,-,TRBJ2-5,CASSPPLPRTQYF
TRBV18,-,-,CASSPIGTETQYF
TRBV5-5,-,TRBJ2-5,CASWFYGTPQETQYF
TRBV6-6,TRBD1,TRBJ2-6,CASSYRGHSGANVLTF
TRBV12-3/TRBV12-4,TRBD2,TRBJ2-1,CASSWREGREQFF
TRBV29-1,-,TRBJ2-5,CSGGLLKETQYF
TRBV9,TRBD1,TRBJ2-6,CASSVGLAGGRSGANVLTF
TRBV29-1,TRBD2,TRBJ2-5,CSVVTVAGGRETQYF
TRBV20-1,-,TRBJ2-1,CSARDYRAGPNEQFF
TRBV20-1,-,TRBJ2-7,CSARDLKKSSYEQYF
TRBV15,-,TRBJ1-4,CATSRTAATNEKLFF
TRBV20-1,TRBD2,TRBJ2-1,CSAHPGTSGINEQFF
TRBV5-1,-,TRBJ1-4,CASSLETVPVTNEKLFF
TRBV18,-,TRBJ1-5,CASSRPEGGFNQPQHF
TRBV29-1,TRBD1,TRBJ2-7,CSVKGQEYEQYF
TRBV29-1,-,TRBJ2-1,CSGGERGEQFF
TRBV20-1,-,TRBJ2-3,CSAPGARTDTQYF
TRBV20-1,TRBD2,TRBJ2-7,CSAHSGRAYYEQYF
TRBV7-2,TRBD1,-,CASSLGGTGGKETQYF
TRBV20-1,TRBD1,-,CSAAKLTGDYEQYF
TRBV6-6,-,TRBJ2-3,CASRPSQRGNYGYAYF